This TCR beta chain was captured by sequencing in a study of metastatic and nonmetastatic thyroid tumors. Study results and limitations: Significantly higher TCR beta diversity was reportedly seen in malignant thyroid tumors than benign nodules, in blood and tumor.

TCRdb reprocessed the PCR reads using MiXCR. The data show 15,000 to 20,000 clones, roughly 22% seen once. Looked up from germline, CDR1 is WSHSY and CDR2 is SAAADI. The V segment lost 7 bases and the J segment 4 bases; nucleotides outside the gene matches: 5. The CDR3 length is 14 residues. This clone occurred many times. As yet, its antigen is unknown. Patients had received no treatment of any kind before thyroid surgery. The sequence derives from a female donor with papillary thyroid cancer or a benign thyroid nodule (not recorded which). Some clones in this sample may be carry-over from other donors' samples. The chain joins TRBV10-2 to TRBJ2-1; 9 bases fit TRBD2. The sample comprised adjacent normal tissue. The CDR3 is CASKIGLAYNEQFF. The CDR3 DNA reads TGCGCCAGCAAAATAGGACTAGCGTACAATGAGCAGTTCTTC.